This T cell receptor beta chain originates from a study of T-cell memory formation after mild COVID-19. Overall study results and limits: Later expanders leaned CD4+, whereas clones that contracted between day 15 and 85 were balanced CD4/CD8.

For this clonotype: Antigen specificity is unknown.

TCRdb independently ran MiXCR on the 5' RACE reads; one entry per CDR3 protein. The sample has about 360,000 distinct CDR3 sequences, 13% seen once. Germline V gene sequence: CDR1 SQVTM, CDR2 ANQGSEA. Between the trimmed V and J ends, which lost 6 bases and 0 bases, there was a span of 11 bases. CDR3 length equals 13 residues. The chain combines TRBV29-1 with TRBJ1-2, with a tentative D call TRBD1 (5 bases). Material: PBMCs or a T cell subset sorted from them (not recorded which). This TCR derives from a man aged 18-30 years who had mild COVID-19 (a few samples of this study predate the infection). Cell type and time point are not known. CDR3 nucleotide sequence: TGCAGCGTAAGACAGTCTACTAACTATGGCTACACCTTC. Amino acid sequence: CSVRQSTNYGYTF.